This T cell receptor beta chain comes out of a study of OX40 agonist ivuxolimab in advanced cancers. Germline CDR1 and CDR2: SQVTM and ANQGSEA. Trimming shortened V by 1 base and J by 0 bases, and 6 bases separated the two germline ends. This CDR3 spans 14 amino acids. The repertoire was sequenced with immunoSEQ multiplex PCR; TCRdb's copy has only in-frame clones and lacks some. Among tens of thousands of clones listed, 80% were seen once. This TCR was recovered from an adult with an advanced solid tumor such as melanoma, head and neck, liver or kidney cancer. The V call is TRBV29-1, the J call TRBJ2-2; D gene uncertain. Source: CD4+ or CD8+ T cells sorted from blood, taken in a trial of the OX40 agonist ivuxolimab. CDR3 in DNA: TGCAGCGTTGAAGCGGGCCCGAACACCGGGGAGCTGTTTTTT. Translating gives CSVEAGPNTGELFF.